The sequence of this TCR beta chain was determined in a study of neoadjuvant anti-PD-1 for oral cavity cancer. Study-wide context: Patients without progression received a fourth nivolumab dose around day 43, then surgical resection on days 50-56.

As to time point: after neoadjuvant nivolumab, at surgical resection. Study-level results: After neoadjuvant nivolumab, PBMC T cell clonality was significantly higher in non-responders than responders.

As concerns this clone: Its cognate antigen is unknown.

The method was immunoSEQ multiplex PCR; TCRdb's version includes in-frame clones alone and lacks a portion of them. The repertoire consists of under 15,000 clones, with 60% to 80% occurring once and the leading ten covering approximately 2.3%. V was shortened by 7 bases and J by 2 bases, with 18 bases between the two germline ends. The CDR3 consists of 15 residues. Germline lookup yields CDR1 LNHDA and CDR2 SQIVND (reference sequence). This sample comprised PBMCs, obtained after nivolumab (anti-PD-1) treatment. This sequence joins TRBV19 and TRBJ2-7; perhaps TRBD2 as D (6 bases). The source of this sequence is a person between 35 and 79 years old with oral cavity squamous cell carcinoma. Here the CDR3 DNA reads TGTGCCAGTACCGGGGCTAGCGTATTGACCTACGAGCAGTACTTC. Protein product: CASTGASVLTYEQYF.